Listed here is a single T cell receptor (beta chain). Its antigen is undetermined. The data were taken from a study of persistence of HIV-infected CD4 T cells. As for the study in general: A median of 8 years of suppressive ART preceded sampling.

Study outcomes and limitations: The rare CMV-responding cells with HIV-1 proviruses were not separately TCR-sequenced.

V was shortened by 7 bases and J by 0 bases, with 10 bases between the two germline ends. Germline CDR1 and CDR2: KGHDR and SFDVKD. The CDR3 has 14 amino acids. The immunoSEQ assay was version 4, run in survey mode. The assay was immunoSEQ multiplex PCR, and TCRdb's table has in-frame clones only and misses some. The table has 20,000 to 25,000 clones, approximately 79% seen once. Cells were stimulated with overlapping HIV-1 Gag 15-mer peptides. CD4+ T cells upregulating both CD40 ligand and CD69 were sorted as responding cells. Undetectable plasma HIV-1 RNA below 50 copies/mL lasted at least 4 years. V usage is TRBV24-1 and J usage is TRBJ2-3; weak D call: TRBD2 (5 bases). The sequenced sample was CD4+ T cells sorted from PBMCs after 18-hour stimulation, obtained from a patient who received antiretroviral therapy. The TCR was taken from an adult man with HIV who was CMV-seropositive. In DNA, the CDR3 is TGTGCCACCAGCCCAGCGGATAGCACAGATACGCAGTATTTT. Amino acid sequence: CATSPADSTDTQYF.